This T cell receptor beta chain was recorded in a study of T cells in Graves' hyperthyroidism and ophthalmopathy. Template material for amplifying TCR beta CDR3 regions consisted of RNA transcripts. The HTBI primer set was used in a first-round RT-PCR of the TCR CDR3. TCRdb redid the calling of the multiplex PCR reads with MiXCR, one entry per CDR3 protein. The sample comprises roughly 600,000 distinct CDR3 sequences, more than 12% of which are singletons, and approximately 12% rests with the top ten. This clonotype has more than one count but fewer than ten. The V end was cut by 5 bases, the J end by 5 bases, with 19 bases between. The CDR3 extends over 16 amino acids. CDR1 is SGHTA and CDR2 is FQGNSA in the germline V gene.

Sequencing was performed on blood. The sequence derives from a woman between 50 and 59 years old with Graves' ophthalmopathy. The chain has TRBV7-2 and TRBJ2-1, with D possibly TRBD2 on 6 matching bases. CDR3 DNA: TGTGCCAGCAGCCTACCGGGAGTCAGAATTAACAATGAGCAGTTCTTC. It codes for CASSLPGVRINNEQFF.